This record covers a single T cell receptor (beta chain). The antigen remains unidentified. The CDR3 has 13 amino acids. V was shortened by 4 bases and J by 3 bases, with 10 bases between the two germline ends. The germline V gene encodes CDR1 SGHRS and CDR2 YFSETQ. The data stem from a study of beta chain features in type 1 diabetes. Points from the study as a whole: The question of HLA type influencing TCRB rearrangement was one that remained unresolved here. Fewer junction insertions and more nucleotide deletions appeared in type 1 diabetes patients. Reads derived from cDNA could over-represent cells showing high TCR expression.

Sorting that relied on CD45RO/CCR7/CD25/CD127/CD95/CD27 yielded CD4+ naive, central memory, regulatory and stem cell-like memory cells. Since all of the isolated RNA was reverse transcribed, expressed TCRB transcripts were what got sequenced. Clones were read by immunoSEQ multiplex PCR, and TCRdb kept only the in-frame ones, dropping some. The table has about 240,000 clones, 25% to 35% seen once. The chain couples TRBV5-1 to TRBJ1-2, with D perhaps matching TRBD1 (6 bases). Sequencing used central memory CD4+ T cells from blood. The sequence was collected from a man aged 30 to 39 in good health. CDR3 DNA sequence: TGCGCCAGCAGCAAGGACAGACACTATGGCTACACCTTC. Residues: CASSKDRHYGYTF.